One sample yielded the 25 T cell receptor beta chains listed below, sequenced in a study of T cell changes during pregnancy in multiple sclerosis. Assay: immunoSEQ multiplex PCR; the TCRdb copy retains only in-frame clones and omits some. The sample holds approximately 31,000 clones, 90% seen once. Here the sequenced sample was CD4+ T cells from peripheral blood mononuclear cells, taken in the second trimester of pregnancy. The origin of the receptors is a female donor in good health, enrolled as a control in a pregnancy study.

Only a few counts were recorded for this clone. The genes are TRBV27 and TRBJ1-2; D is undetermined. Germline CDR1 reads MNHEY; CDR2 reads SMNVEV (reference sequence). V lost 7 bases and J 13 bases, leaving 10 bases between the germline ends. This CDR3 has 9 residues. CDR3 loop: CASTPSPTF. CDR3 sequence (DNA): TGTGCCAGCACTCCGTCTCCCACCTTC.

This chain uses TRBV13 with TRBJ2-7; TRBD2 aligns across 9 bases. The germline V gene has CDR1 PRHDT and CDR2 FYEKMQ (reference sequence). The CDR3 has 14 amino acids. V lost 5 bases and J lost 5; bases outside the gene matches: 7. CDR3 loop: CASSAEGLADEQYF. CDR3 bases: TGTGCCAGCAGCGCGGAGGGACTAGCAGACGAGCAGTACTTC.

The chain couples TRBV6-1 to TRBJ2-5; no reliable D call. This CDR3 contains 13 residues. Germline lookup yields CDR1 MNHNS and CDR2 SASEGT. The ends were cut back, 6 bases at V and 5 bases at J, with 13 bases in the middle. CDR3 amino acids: CASRVTVFETQYF. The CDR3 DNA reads TGTGCCAGCAGAGTCACAGTTTTTGAGACCCAGTACTTC.

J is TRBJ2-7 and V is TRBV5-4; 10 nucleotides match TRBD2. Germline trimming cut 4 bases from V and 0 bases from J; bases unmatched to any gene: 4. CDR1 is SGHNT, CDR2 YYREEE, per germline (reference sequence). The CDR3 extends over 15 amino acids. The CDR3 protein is CASSLSGRPSYEQYF. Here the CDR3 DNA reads TGTGCCAGCAGCCTTAGCGGGAGGCCCTCCTACGAGCAGTACTTC.

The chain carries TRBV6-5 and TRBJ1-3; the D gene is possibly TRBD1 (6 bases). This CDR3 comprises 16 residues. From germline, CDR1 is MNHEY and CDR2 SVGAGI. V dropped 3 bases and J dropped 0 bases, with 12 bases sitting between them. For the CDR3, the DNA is TGTGCCAGCAGTTATCGGACAGCTGTCTCTGGAAACACCATATATTTT. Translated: CASSYRTAVSGNTIYF.

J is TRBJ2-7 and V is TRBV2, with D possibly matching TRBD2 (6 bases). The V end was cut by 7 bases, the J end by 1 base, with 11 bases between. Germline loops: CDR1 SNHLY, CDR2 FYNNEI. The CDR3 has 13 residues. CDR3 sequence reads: CASKMGGSYEQYF. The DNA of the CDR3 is TGTGCCAGCAAAATGGGGGGATCCTACGAGCAGTACTTC.

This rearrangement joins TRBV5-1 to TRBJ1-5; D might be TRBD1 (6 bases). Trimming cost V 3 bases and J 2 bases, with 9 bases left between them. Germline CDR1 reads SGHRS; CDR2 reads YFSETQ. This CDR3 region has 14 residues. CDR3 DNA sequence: TGCGCCAGCAGCTCGTCAGGGGGCAATCAGCCCCAGCATTTT. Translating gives CASSSSGGNQPQHF.

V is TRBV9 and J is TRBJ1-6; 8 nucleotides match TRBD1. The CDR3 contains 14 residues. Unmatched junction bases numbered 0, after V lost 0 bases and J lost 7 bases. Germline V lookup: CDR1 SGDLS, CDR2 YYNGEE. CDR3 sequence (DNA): TGTGCCAGCAGCGTAGGACAGGGGAATTCACCCCTCCACTTT. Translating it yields CASSVGQGNSPLHF.

CDR3 protein: CAWSVRQFEQYF. Written as DNA, the CDR3 is TGTGCCTGGAGTGTACGACAGTTCGAGCAGTACTTC. The gene calls are TRBV30 and TRBJ2-7; tentative D call: TRBD1 (5 bases). The CDR3 spans 12 residues. V was cut by 0 bases and J by 6 bases, with 9 bases left in between. The germline V gene encodes CDR1 GTSNPN and CDR2 SVGIG (reference sequence).

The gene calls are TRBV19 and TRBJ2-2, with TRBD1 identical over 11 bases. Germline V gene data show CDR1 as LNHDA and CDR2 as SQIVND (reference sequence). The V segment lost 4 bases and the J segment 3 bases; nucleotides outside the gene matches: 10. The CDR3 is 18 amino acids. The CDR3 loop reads CASSTRTGGFGDTGELFF. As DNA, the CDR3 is TGTGCCAGTAGTACCAGGACAGGGGGCTTCGGAGACACCGGGGAGCTGTTTTTT. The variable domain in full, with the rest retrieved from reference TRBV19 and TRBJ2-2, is DGGITQSPKYLFRKEGQNVTLSCEQNLNHDAMYWYRQDPGQGLRLIYYSQIVNDFQKGDIAEGYSVSREKKESFPLTVTSAQKNPTAFYLCASSTRTGGFGDTGELFFGEGSRLTVL.

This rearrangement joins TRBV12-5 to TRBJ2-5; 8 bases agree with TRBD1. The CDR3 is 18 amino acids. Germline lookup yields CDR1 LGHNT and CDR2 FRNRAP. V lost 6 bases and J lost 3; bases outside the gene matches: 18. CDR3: CASGPTRTGPRAEETQYF. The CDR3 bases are TGTGCTAGTGGCCCGACGAGGACAGGGCCGAGGGCGGAAGAGACCCAGTACTTC.

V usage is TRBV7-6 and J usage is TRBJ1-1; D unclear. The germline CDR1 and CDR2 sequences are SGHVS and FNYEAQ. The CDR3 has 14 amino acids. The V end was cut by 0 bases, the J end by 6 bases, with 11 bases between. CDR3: CASSLALASPEAFF. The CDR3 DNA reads TGTGCCAGCAGCTTAGCGCTAGCGTCTCCTGAAGCTTTCTTT.

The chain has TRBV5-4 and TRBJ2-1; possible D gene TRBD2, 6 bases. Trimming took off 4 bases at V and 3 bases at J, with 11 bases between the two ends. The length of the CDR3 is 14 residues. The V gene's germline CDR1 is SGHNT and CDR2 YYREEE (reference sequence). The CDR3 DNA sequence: TGTGCCAGCAGCCTGGCGGGAATCTACAATGAGCAGTTCTTC. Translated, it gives CASSLAGIYNEQFF.

The CDR3 here is CASSYGSATQYF. The CDR3 DNA is TGTGCCAGCAGCTACGGCAGCGCGACCCAGTACTTC. This sequence joins TRBV7-2 and TRBJ2-5; unclear D gene. This CDR3 has 12 amino acids. V lost 4 bases, J lost 7 bases, and 10 bases lay in between. CDR1 is SGHTA and CDR2 is FQGNSA in the germline V gene.

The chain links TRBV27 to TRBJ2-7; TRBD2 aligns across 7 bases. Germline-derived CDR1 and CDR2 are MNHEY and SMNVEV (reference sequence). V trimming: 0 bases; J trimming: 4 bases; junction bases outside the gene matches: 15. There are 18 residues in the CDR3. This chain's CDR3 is CASSLSGVGTIIIYEQYF. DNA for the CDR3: TGTGCCAGCAGTTTATCGGGCGTGGGGACTATTATAATTTACGAGCAGTACTTC.

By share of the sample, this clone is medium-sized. CDR3 residues: CASSQDVVSGSEQYF. DNA of the CDR3: TGTGCCAGCAGCCAAGATGTAGTATCGGGGTCCGAGCAGTACTTC. The chain has TRBV14 and TRBJ2-7, with D maybe TRBD2 (5 bases). V was pared by 0 bases and J by 6 bases, with 15 bases between. This CDR3 spans 15 amino acids. The germline CDR1 and CDR2 sequences are SGHDN and FVKESK.

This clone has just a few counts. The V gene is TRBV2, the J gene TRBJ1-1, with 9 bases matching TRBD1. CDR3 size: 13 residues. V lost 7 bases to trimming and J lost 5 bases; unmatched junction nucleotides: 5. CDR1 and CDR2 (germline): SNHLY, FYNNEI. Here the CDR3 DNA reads TGTGCCAGCAATCGAGACAGGGGGACTGAAGCTTTCTTT. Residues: CASNRDRGTEAFF.

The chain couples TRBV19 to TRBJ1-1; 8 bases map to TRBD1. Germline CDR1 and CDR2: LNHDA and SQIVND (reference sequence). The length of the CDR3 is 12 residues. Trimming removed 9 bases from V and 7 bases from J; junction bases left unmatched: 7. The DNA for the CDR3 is TGTGCCAGCCAGGACAGGGCGAGTGAAGCTTTCTTT. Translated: CASQDRASEAFF. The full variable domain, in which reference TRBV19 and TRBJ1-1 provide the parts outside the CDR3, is DGGITQSPKYLFRKEGQNVTLSCEQNLNHDAMYWYRQDPGQGLRLIYYSQIVNDFQKGDIAEGYSVSREKKESFPLTVTSAQKNPTAFYLCASQDRASEAFFGQGTRLTVV.

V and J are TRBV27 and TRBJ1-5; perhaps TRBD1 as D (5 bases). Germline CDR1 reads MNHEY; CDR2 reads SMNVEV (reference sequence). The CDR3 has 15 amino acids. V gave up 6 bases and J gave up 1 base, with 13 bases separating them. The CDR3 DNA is TGTGCCAGCAGACCGGCCGGGGGAAGCAATCAGCCCCAGCATTTT. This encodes CASRPAGGSNQPQHF.

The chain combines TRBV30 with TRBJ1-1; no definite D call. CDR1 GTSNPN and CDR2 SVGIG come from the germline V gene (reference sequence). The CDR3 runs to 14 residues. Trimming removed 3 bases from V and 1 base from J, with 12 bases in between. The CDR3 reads CAWSPGEPNTEAFF. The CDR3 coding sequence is TGTGCCTGGAGCCCCGGGGAACCGAACACTGAAGCTTTCTTT.

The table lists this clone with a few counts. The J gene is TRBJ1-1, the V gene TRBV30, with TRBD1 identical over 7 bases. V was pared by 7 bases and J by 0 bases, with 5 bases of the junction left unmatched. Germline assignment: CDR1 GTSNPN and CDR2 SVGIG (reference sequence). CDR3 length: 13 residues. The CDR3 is CASRGTLNTEAFF. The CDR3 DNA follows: TGTGCCTCCAGGGGGACGTTGAACACTGAAGCTTTCTTT.

As DNA, the CDR3 is TGTGCCAGCCGGGGGGGTCCTTATCAGCCCCAGCATTTT. Translated: CASRGGPYQPQHF. The chain is built from TRBV25-1 and TRBJ1-5, with D possibly matching TRBD1 (5 bases). There are 13 residues in the CDR3. Per the germline V gene, CDR1 is MGHDK and CDR2 is SYGVNS. V was cut by 8 bases and J by 5 bases, with 13 bases left in between.

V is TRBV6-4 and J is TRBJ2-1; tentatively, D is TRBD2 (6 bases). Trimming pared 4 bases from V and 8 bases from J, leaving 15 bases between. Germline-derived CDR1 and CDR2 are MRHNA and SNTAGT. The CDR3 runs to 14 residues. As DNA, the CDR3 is TGTGCCAGCAGTGCGTTCGCGGGATCGCATGAGCAGTTCTTC. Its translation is CASSAFAGSHEQFF.

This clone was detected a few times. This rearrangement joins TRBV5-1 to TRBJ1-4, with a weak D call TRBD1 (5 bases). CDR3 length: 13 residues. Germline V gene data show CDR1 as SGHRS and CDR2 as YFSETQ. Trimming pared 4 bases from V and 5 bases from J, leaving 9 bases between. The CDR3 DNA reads TGCGCCAGCAGCCCGCACAGGAATGAAAAACTGTTTTTT. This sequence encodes CASSPHRNEKLFF.

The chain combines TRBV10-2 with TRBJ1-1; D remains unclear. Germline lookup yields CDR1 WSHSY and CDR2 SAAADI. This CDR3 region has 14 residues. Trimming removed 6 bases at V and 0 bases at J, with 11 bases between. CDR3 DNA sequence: TGCGCCAGCAGAAGTCTTAGCATGAACACTGAAGCTTTCTTT. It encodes CASRSLSMNTEAFF.